The clone carrying this TCR beta chain has just a few counts. No antigen is known for it. This record belongs to a study of blood T cells in healthy people across ages. Germline loops: CDR1 LGHDT, CDR2 YNNKEL (reference sequence). J was trimmed by 1 base and V by 4 bases; bases with no gene match: 3. CDR3 length equals 14 residues. Isolation per sample recovered at least 6 million PBMCs. A sample-barcoded 5' primer and a J-beta primer mix were used in a second PCR of roughly 7 to 11 cycles. A template-switch adaptor containing 12 random nucleotides labeled each cDNA molecule. TCRdb re-analysed the 5' RACE reads in MiXCR, keeping a single row per CDR3 protein. The sample has about 680,000 distinct CDR3 sequences, roughly 49% seen once. Findings and caveats of the study: Measured against age, TCR beta diversity per million T cells decreased in a roughly linear manner.

This chain uses TRBV3-1 with TRBJ2-5; 7 bases align to TRBD1. Specimen: blood. The receptor comes from an older woman in good health. This chain's CDR3 is CASSPTGIQETQYF. The DNA of the CDR3 is TGTGCCAGCAGCCCGACAGGGATCCAAGAGACCCAGTACTTC.